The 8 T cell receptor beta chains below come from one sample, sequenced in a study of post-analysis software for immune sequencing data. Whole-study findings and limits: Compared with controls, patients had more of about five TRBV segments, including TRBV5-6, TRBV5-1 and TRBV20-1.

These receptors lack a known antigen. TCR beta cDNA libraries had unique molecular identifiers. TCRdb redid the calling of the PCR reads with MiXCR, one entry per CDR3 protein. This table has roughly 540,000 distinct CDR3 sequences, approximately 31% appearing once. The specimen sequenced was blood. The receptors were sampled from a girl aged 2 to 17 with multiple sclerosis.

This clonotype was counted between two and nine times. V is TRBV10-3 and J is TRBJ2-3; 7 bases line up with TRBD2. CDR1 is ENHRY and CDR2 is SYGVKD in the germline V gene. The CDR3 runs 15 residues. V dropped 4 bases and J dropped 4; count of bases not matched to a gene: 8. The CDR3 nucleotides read TGTGCCATCAGTGTCTCGGGGGGACGCCCAGATACGCAGTATTTT. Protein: CAISVSGGRPDTQYF.

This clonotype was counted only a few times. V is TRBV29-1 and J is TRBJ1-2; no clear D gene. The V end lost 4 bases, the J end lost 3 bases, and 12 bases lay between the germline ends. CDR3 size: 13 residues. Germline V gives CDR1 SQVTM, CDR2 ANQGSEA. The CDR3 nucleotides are TGCAGCGTTGGGTCCGGGCCCGACTATGGCTACACCTTC. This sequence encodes CSVGSGPDYGYTF.

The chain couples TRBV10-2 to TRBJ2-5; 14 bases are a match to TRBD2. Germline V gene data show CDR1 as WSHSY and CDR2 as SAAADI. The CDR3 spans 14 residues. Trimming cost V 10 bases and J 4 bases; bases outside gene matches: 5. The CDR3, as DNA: TGCGCCAACCTAGGACTAGCGGGGGGAGAGACCCAGTACTTC. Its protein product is CANLGLAGGETQYF.

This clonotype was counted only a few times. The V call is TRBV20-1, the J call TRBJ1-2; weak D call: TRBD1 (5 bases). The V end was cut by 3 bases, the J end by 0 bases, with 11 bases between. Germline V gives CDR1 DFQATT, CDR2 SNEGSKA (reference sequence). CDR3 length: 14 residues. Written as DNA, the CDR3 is TGCAGTGCTAGGGGCGGGGGTGCTAACTATGGCTACACCTTC. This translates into CSARGGGANYGYTF.

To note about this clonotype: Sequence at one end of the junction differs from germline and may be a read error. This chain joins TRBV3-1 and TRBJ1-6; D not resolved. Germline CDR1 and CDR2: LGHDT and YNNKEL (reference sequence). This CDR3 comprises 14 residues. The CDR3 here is CASSQDSGNSPPHF. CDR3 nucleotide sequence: TGTGCCAGCAGCCAAGATAGTGGTAATTCACCCCCCCACTTT. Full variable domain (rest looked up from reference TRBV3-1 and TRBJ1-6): DTAVSQTPKYLVTQMGNDKSIKCEQNLGHDTMYWYKQDSKKFLKIMFSYNNKELIINETVPNRFSPKSPDKAHLNLHINSLELGDSAVYFCASSQDSGNSPPHFGNGTRLTVT.

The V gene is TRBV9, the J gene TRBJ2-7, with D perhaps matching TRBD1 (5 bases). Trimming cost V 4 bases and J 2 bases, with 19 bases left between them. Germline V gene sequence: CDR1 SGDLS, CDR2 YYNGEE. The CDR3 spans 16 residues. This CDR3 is CASSSLAGQGPYEQYF. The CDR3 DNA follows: TGTGCCAGCAGCTCACTGGCCGGCCAGGGCCCCTACGAGCAGTACTTC.

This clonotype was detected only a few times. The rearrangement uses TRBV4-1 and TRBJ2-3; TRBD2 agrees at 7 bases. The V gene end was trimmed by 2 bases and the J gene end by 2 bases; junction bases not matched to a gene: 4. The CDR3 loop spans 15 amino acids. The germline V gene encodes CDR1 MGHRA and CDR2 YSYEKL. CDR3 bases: TGCGCCAGCAGCCAATCCCGGGGGGTCACAGATACGCAGTATTTT. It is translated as CASSQSRGVTDTQYF.

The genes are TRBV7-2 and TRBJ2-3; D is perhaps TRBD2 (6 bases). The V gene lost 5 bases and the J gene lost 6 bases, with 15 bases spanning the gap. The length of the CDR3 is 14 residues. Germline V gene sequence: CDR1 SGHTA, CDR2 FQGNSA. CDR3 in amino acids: CASSHRDWGDTQYF. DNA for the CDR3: TGTGCCAGCAGCCACCGGGACTGGGGGGATACGCAGTATTTT.